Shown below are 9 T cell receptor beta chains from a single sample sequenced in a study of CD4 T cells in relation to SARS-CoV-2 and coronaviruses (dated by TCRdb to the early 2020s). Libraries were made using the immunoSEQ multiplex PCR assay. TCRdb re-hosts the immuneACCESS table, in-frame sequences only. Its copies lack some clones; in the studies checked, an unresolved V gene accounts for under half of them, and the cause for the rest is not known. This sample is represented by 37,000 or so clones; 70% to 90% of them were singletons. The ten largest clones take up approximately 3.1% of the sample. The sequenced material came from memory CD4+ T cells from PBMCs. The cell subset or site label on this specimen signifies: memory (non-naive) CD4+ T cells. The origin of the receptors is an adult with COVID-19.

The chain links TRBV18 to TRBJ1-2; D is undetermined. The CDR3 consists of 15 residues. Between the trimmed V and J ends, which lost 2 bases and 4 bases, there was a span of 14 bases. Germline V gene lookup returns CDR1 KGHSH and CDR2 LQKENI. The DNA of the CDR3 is TGTGCCAGCTCACCATTGTCCCAGGCGGTCTATGGCTACACCTTC. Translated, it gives CASSPLSQAVYGYTF.

The DNA of the CDR3 is TGCGCCAGCAGCCCAGTAGAGGACTCCTACGAGCAGTACTTC. Translation: CASSPVEDSYEQYF. V usage is TRBV5-1 and J usage is TRBJ2-7, with unresolved D. The germline V gene encodes CDR1 SGHRS and CDR2 YFSETQ. CDR3 length: 14 residues. With 4 bases removed from V and 0 bases from J, the gap between germline ends came to 11 bases. Full variable domain (rest looked up from reference TRBV5-1 and TRBJ2-7): KAGVTQTPRYLIKTRGQQVTLSCSPISGHRSVSWYQQTPGQGLQFLFEYFSETQRNKGNFPGRFSGRQFSNSRSEMNVSTLELGDSALYLCASSPVEDSYEQYFGPGTRLTVT.

The CDR3 protein is CASSAQPGVGAGELFF. CDR3 nucleotides: TGTGCCAGCAGCGCCCAACCGGGAGTAGGTGCCGGGGAGCTGTTTTTT. The genes are TRBV9 and TRBJ2-2; D might be TRBD2 (6 bases). Germline V gives CDR1 SGDLS, CDR2 YYNGEE. Trimming left V 3 bases short and J 6 bases short, with 18 bases between. The CDR3 is 16 amino acids.

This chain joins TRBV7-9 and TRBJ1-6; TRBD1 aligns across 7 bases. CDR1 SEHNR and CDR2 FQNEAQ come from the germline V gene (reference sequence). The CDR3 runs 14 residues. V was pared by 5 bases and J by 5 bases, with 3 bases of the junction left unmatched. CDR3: CASSPDRDNSPLHF. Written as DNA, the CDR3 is TGTGCCAGCAGCCCTGACAGGGATAATTCACCCCTCCACTTT.

The CDR3 sequence is CASSTTGQLQETQYF. CDR3 coding DNA: TGTGCCAGCAGTACCACGGGACAGCTCCAAGAGACCCAGTACTTC. The chain couples TRBV28 to TRBJ2-5, with TRBD1 matching 7 bases. The CDR3 has 15 amino acids. The trim removed 5 bases at V and 1 base at J, leaving 7 bases unmatched. Germline V gene sequence: CDR1 MDHEN, CDR2 SYDVKM.

CDR3: CASSEGAGETQYF. In DNA form, the CDR3 reads TGTGCCAGCAGTGAGGGGGCCGGCGAGACCCAGTACTTC. The rearrangement joins TRBV27 to TRBJ2-5, with 7 bases fitting TRBD1. Germline CDR1 MNHEY, CDR2 SMNVEV (reference sequence). CDR3 size: 13 residues. V shed 5 bases and J 5 bases; nucleotides not matched to a gene: 5.

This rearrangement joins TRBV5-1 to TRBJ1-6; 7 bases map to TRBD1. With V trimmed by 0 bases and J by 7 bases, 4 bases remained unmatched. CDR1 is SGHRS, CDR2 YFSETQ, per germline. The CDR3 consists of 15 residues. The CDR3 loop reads CASSLAGGGNSPLHF. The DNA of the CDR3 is TGCGCCAGCAGCTTGGCAGGGGGAGGGAATTCACCCCTCCACTTT. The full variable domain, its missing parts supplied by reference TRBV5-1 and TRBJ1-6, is KAGVTQTPRYLIKTRGQQVTLSCSPISGHRSVSWYQQTPGQGLQFLFEYFSETQRNKGNFPGRFSGRQFSNSRSEMNVSTLELGDSALYLCASSLAGGGNSPLHFGNGTRLTVT.

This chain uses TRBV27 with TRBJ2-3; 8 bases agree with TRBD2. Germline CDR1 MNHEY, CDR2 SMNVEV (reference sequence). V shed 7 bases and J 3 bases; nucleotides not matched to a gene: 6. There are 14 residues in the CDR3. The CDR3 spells CASMAGGATDTQYF. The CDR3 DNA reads TGTGCCAGCATGGCGGGAGGAGCAACAGATACGCAGTATTTT.

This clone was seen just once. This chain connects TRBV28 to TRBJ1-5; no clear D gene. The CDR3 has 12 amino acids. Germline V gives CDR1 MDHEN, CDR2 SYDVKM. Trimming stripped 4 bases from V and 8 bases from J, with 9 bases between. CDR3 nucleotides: TGTGCCAGCAGTTCGCTAAGGGAGCCCCAGCATTTT. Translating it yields CASSSLREPQHF. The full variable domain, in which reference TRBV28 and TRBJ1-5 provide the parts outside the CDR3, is DVKVTQSSRYLVKRTGEKVFLECVQDMDHENMFWYRQDPGLGLRLIYFSYDVKMKEKGDIPEGYSVSREKKERFSLILESASTNQTSMYLCASSSLREPQHFGDGTRLSIL.